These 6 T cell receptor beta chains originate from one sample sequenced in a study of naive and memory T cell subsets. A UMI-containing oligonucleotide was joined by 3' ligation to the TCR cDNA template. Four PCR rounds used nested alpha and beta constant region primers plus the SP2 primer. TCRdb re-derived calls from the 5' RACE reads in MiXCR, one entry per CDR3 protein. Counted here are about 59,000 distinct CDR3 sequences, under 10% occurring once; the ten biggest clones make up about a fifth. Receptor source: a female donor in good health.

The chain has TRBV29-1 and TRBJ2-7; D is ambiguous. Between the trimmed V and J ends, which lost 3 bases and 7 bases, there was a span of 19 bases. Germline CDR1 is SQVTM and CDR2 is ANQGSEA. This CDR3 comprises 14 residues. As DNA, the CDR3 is TGCAGCGTTGACTACGGCAGGAGTAGTAAAGAGCAGTACTTC. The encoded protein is CSVDYGRSSKEQYF.

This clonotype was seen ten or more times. CDR3 amino acids: CAIKLAGTVWSQYF. Written as DNA, the CDR3 is TGTGCCATCAAGTTAGCGGGGACGGTGTGGTCCCAGTACTTC. This chain joins TRBV2 and TRBJ2-5, with TRBD2 matching over 8 bases. The CDR3 runs to 14 residues. Germline V gene sequence: CDR1 SNHLY, CDR2 FYNNEI. The V and J ends lost 10 bases and 9 bases, in that order; junction bases with no gene match: 16.

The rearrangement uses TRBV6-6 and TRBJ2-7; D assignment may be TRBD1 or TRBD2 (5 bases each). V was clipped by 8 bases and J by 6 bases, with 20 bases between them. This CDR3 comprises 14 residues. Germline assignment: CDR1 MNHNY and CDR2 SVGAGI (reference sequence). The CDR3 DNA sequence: TGTGCCAGCCGAGTGGGGCAGGAGGTAGGCGAGCAGTACTTC. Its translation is CASRVGQEVGEQYF.

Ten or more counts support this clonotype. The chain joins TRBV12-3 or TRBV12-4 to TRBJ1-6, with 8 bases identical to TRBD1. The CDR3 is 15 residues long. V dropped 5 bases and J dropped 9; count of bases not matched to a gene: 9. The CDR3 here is CASSATGDVFSPLHF. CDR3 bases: TGTGCCAGCAGTGCGACAGGGGACGTTTTTTCACCCCTCCACTTT.

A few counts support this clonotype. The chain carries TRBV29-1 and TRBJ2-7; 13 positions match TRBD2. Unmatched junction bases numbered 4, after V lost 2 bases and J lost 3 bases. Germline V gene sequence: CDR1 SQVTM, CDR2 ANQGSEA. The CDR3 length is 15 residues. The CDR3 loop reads CSVELGLAGSYEQYF. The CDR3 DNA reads TGCAGCGTTGAATTGGGACTAGCGGGAAGCTACGAGCAGTACTTC.

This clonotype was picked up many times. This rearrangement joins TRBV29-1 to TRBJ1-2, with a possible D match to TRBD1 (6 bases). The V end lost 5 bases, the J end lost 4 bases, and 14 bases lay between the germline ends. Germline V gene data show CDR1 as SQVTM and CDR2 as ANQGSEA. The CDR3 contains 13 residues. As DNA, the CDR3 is TGCAGCGTTAGAGGGGGTGGGTCCTATGGCTACACCTTC. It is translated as CSVRGGGSYGYTF. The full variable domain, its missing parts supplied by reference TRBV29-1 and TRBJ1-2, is SAVISQKPSRDICQRGTSLTIQCQVDSQVTMMFWYRQQPGQSLTLIATANQGSEATYESGFVIDKFPISRPNLTFSTLTVSNMSPEDSSIYLCSVRGGGSYGYTFGSGTRLTVV.